Below, 15 T cell receptor beta chains from the same sample are listed, as sequenced in a study of regulatory T cells in long-lasting Graves disease. Time point in this sample: newly diagnosed GD, antithyroid drugs for less than 3 months. The TCR library was made from RNA extracted from PBMCs. With iRepertoire HTBI primers and Arm-PCR of CDR3 regions, TCR beta libraries were built. TCRdb reprocessed the multiplex PCR reads with MiXCR, giving one entry per CDR3 protein. The profile shows some 250,000 distinct CDR3 sequences, around a sixth of them singletons. The sample also formed part of further work on T cells in Graves' hyperthyroidism and ophthalmopathy.

The sample was peripheral blood mononuclear cells (PBMCs), taken at new diagnosis, from a patient treated with antithyroid drugs. The receptors derive from a woman aged 30 to 39 with Graves disease.

This clonotype was observed many times. V and J are TRBV6-9 and TRBJ2-7; TRBD1 matches 8 bases. V trimming: 4 bases; J trimming: 8 bases; junction bases outside the gene matches: 10. This CDR3 is 14 amino acids long. Germline assignment: CDR1 MNHGY and CDR2 SVAAGI. In DNA form, the CDR3 reads TGTGCCAGCAGTTTCCAGGGGGCGCGGGGCAAGCAGTACTTC. It yields the protein CASSFQGARGKQYF.

The sample holds many counts of this clonotype. V and J are TRBV5-1 and TRBJ2-7; a possible D gene is TRBD2 (7 bases). From germline, CDR1 is SGHRS and CDR2 YFSETQ. The CDR3 is 16 residues long. V dropped 4 bases and J dropped 2 bases, with 19 bases sitting between them. The CDR3 loop reads CASSHSRGAGTYEQYF. CDR3 nucleotides: TGCGCCAGCAGCCATTCACGGGGGGCTGGCACCTACGAGCAGTACTTC.

This clonotype was recorded many times. This chain uses TRBV6-5 with TRBJ2-2, with no clear D. In germline, CDR1 is MNHEY, CDR2 SVGAGI. The CDR3 sequence is 15 residues long. V lost 2 bases to trimming and J lost 1 base, with 8 bases between them. This chain's CDR3 is CASSYGKGNTGELFF. The CDR3, as DNA: TGTGCCAGCAGTTACGGGAAAGGGAACACCGGGGAGCTGTTTTTT.

The sample holds many counts of this clonotype. The V call is TRBV11-2, the J call TRBJ2-2, with D unclear. CDR1 and CDR2 from the germline V gene are SGHAT and FQNNGV. The CDR3 extends over 15 amino acids. Trimming pared 3 bases from V and 0 bases from J, leaving 8 bases between. In DNA, the CDR3 is TGTGCCAGCAGCTTGATTGAGGCGAACACCGGGGAGCTGTTTTTT. It specifies CASSLIEANTGELFF.

Ten or more counts support this clonotype. The gene calls are TRBV5-4 and TRBJ1-2, with 7 bases matching TRBD1. CDR3 length equals 15 residues. Per germline, CDR1 SGHNT and CDR2 YYREEE (reference sequence). After removal of 4 bases from V and 2 bases from J, the junction contained 8 bases not matched to a gene. DNA of the CDR3: TGTGCCAGCAGCCCGGCCGGGACAGAGAACTATGGCTACACCTTC. It encodes CASSPAGTENYGYTF.

This clonotype came up many times. Here the CDR3 reads CASSIWTGGDTEAFF. The CDR3 nucleotides read TGTGCCAGCAGTATCTGGACCGGTGGGGACACTGAAGCTTTCTTT. This chain links TRBV12-3 or TRBV12-4 with TRBJ1-1; no reliable D call. Trimming removed 5 bases at V and 3 bases at J, with 16 bases between. CDR3 length equals 15 residues.

The table lists this clonotype with many counts. This rearrangement joins TRBV6-1 to TRBJ1-1; TRBD1 aligns across 10 bases. V trimming: 6 bases; J trimming: 6 bases; junction bases outside the gene matches: 1. Germline V gives CDR1 MNHNS, CDR2 SASEGT. The CDR3 is made up of 12 amino acids. The CDR3 reads CASRGTGAEAFF. CDR3 nucleotide sequence: TGTGCCAGCAGGGGGACAGGGGCTGAAGCTTTCTTT.

The chain recombines TRBV7-2 with TRBJ2-1; 8 bases are shared with TRBD2. CDR3 size: 15 residues. Looked up from germline, CDR1 is SGHTA and CDR2 is FQGNSA. V gave up 3 bases and J gave up 8 bases; unmatched junction bases: 9. CDR3 nucleotides: TGTGCCAGCAGCTTTGTCAGCGGGAGCAGACATGAGCAGTTCTTC. Its protein product is CASSFVSGSRHEQFF.

This clonotype was counted many times. The CDR3: CASSPAQGLHEQFF. CDR3 sequence (DNA): TGTGCCAGCAGCCCCGCACAGGGGTTACATGAGCAGTTCTTC. V is TRBV9 and J is TRBJ2-1; 7 nucleotides align to TRBD1. The junction had 9 bases not matched to a gene; V was cut back by 4 bases and J by 8 bases. Germline V gene lookup returns CDR1 SGDLS and CDR2 YYNGEE. The CDR3 loop spans 14 amino acids.

As regards this clonotype: The missing conserved phenylalanine or tryptophan at the end of this CDR3 makes a read error likely. V is TRBV5-1 and J is TRBJ2-3; D might be TRBD2 (5 bases). CDR3 size: 13 residues. Germline CDR1 SGHRS, CDR2 YFSETQ. With 3 bases removed from V and 4 bases from J, the gap between germline ends came to 9 bases. The CDR3 region has the DNA TGCGCCAGCAGCTCTGAGGGTTCAGATACGCAGTATCTT. This sequence encodes CASSSEGSDTQYL.

This clonotype was counted at least ten times. The rearrangement joins TRBV12-3 or TRBV12-4 to TRBJ1-2, with a tentative D call TRBD1 (6 bases). Trimming took off 3 bases at V and 8 bases at J, with 16 bases between the two ends. The CDR3 extends over 14 amino acids. The DNA of the CDR3 is TGTGCCAGCAGTTTTAGTGGGGGGCGGGAAGGCTACACCTTC. It encodes CASSFSGGREGYTF.

This chain connects TRBV27 to TRBJ2-2, with D hard to call. Trimming pared 1 base from V and 1 base from J, leaving 7 bases between. There are 15 residues in the CDR3. CDR1 is MNHEY, CDR2 SMNVEV, per germline (reference sequence). DNA for the CDR3: TGTGCCAGCAGTTTATTCTCGCAGAACACCGGGGAGCTGTTTTTT. Amino acids: CASSLFSQNTGELFF.

The chain joins TRBV9 to TRBJ1-2, with a weak D call TRBD1 (5 bases). Germline V gene sequence: CDR1 SGDLS, CDR2 YYNGEE. The CDR3 runs to 12 residues. V was shortened by 6 bases and J by 5 bases, with 11 bases between the two germline ends. The CDR3 nucleotides are TGTGCCAGCAAAGGGACGAGTTATGGCTACACCTTC. Amino acids: CASKGTSYGYTF.

This clonotype was recorded many times. J is TRBJ1-2 and V is TRBV20-1; possibly TRBD1 for D (6 bases). Trimming left V 3 bases short and J 2 bases short, with 22 bases between. Germline CDR1 reads DFQATT; CDR2 reads SNEGSKA (reference sequence). The CDR3 is 17 amino acids. Here the CDR3 reads CSASLNLVPGGNYGYTF. CDR3 bases: TGCAGTGCTAGTCTCAACCTCGTCCCCGGGGGCAACTATGGCTACACCTTC.

This clonotype was recorded many times. The chain combines TRBV3-1 with TRBJ2-7, with D perhaps TRBD1 (6 bases). CDR1 and CDR2 (germline): LGHDT, YNNKEL (reference sequence). The CDR3 is 12 residues long. Trimming shortened V by 6 bases and J by 6 bases, and 12 bases separated the two germline ends. The CDR3 nucleotides are TGTGCCAGCAGACAGGGTGTAGGCGAGCAGTACTTC. Its translation: CASRQGVGEQYF.